This T cell receptor beta chain was recorded in a study of a mutant IDH1 vaccine in newly diagnosed glioma. About the research overall: Of the patients given treatment, approximately 60% were male and 37.5% were female, and a mean age of roughly 40 years was recorded.

Stated time point: baseline, week 1 (first vaccination visit). Treatment denoted: pre-vaccination baseline after standard-of-care therapy. The CDR3 is 14 residues long. V shed 4 bases, J shed 5 bases, and the junction held 5 bases outside the gene matches. CDR1 and CDR2 (germline): SGHRS, YFSETQ. Clones were sequenced by immunoSEQ multiplex PCR, and TCRdb holds only the in-frame ones, with some missing. The sample has over 30,000 clones, around four fifths seen once. This chain links TRBV5-1 with TRBJ1-5; 8 bases match TRBD1. The specimen was peripheral blood mononuclear cells (PBMCs), collected from a glioma patient treated with radiotherapy, temozolomide or both. The receptor was isolated from a man over 45 with glioma. Some clones in this sample may be carry-over from other donors' samples. In DNA form, the CDR3 reads TGCGCCAGCAGCCCCACAGGGGGTGATCAGCCCCAGCATTTT. It codes for CASSPTGGDQPQHF. Looking up the rest from reference TRBV5-1 and TRBJ1-5 gives the full variable domain: KAGVTQTPRYLIKTRGQQVTLSCSPISGHRSVSWYQQTPGQGLQFLFEYFSETQRNKGNFPGRFSGRQFSNSRSEMNVSTLELGDSALYLCASSPTGGDQPQHFGDGTRLSIL.